Shown below are 8 T cell receptor beta chains from a single sample sequenced in a study of blood T cell repertoires in COVID-19. Some clones are missing from TCRdb's copy, which holds only in-frame ones; the method was immunoSEQ multiplex PCR. The sample has over 250,000 clones; more than 75% are singletons. What was sequenced was peripheral blood. The source of these receptors is a man between 35 and 55 years old who had recovered from COVID-19.

In regard to this clone: Other DNA variants within this sample encode the same CDR3. The rearrangement links TRBV5-1 to TRBJ2-7, with 9 bases identical to TRBD2. The J segment lost 1 base and the V segment lost 4 bases, leaving 0 bases of the junction unmatched. In germline, CDR1 is SGHRS, CDR2 YFSETQ. The CDR3 length is 13 residues. DNA for the CDR3: TGCGCCAGCAGCCTAGCGGGGTCCTACGAGCAGTACTTC. It encodes CASSLAGSYEQYF.

CDR3 sequence: CASSLNLGQQETQYF. The CDR3 DNA reads TGTGCCAGCAGCTTAAACCTGGGACAGCAAGAGACCCAGTACTTC. This sequence joins TRBV7-9 and TRBJ2-5; the match to TRBD1 covers 7 bases. The V segment lost 2 bases and the J segment 2 bases; nucleotides outside the gene matches: 5. The CDR3 runs to 15 residues. Germline V gene sequence: CDR1 SEHNR, CDR2 FQNEAQ (reference sequence). The whole variable domain, remainder taken from reference TRBV7-9 and TRBJ2-5, is DTGVSQNPRHKITKRGQNVTFRCDPISEHNRLYWYRQTLGQGPEFLTYFQNEAQLEKSRLLSDRFSAERPKGSFSTLEIQRTEQGDSAMYLCASSLNLGQQETQYFGPGTRLLVL.

The chain combines TRBV7-9 with TRBJ1-5, with 8 bases aligning to TRBD1. The CDR3 totals 13 residues. The junction had 6 bases not matched to a gene; V was cut back by 4 bases and J by 10 bases. Germline values: CDR1 SEHNR, CDR2 FQNEAQ (reference sequence). The CDR3 nucleotides are TGTGCCAGCAGCTCCGACAGGGGACAACCCCAGCATTTT. Translation: CASSSDRGQPQHF.

V and J are TRBV7-9 and TRBJ2-3, with TRBD1 identical over 10 bases. Germline CDR1 reads SEHNR; CDR2 reads FQNEAQ (reference sequence). Trimming at V came to 1 base and at J to 2 bases, leaving 12 bases not matched to a gene. The CDR3 sequence is 19 residues long. The CDR3: CASSLGQGAFGGVTDTQYF. The CDR3 DNA reads TGTGCCAGCAGCTTAGGACAGGGGGCGTTTGGAGGGGTCACAGATACGCAGTATTTT.

This clone was seen a single time. The V gene is TRBV18, the J gene TRBJ2-7, with TRBD1 matching 7 bases. CDR1 is KGHSH and CDR2 is LQKENI in the germline V gene. The V and J ends lost 6 bases and 1 base, in that order; junction bases with no gene match: 3. This CDR3 has 13 residues. CDR3 amino acids: CASSGRGSYEQYF. The CDR3 DNA sequence: TGTGCCAGCTCGGGCAGGGGGTCCTACGAGCAGTACTTC.

This chain uses TRBV6-4 with TRBJ2-3; TRBD2 matches at 8 bases. V gave up 10 bases and J gave up 4 bases; unmatched junction bases: 10. The CDR3 sequence is 14 residues long. The germline gives CDR1 MRHNA, CDR2 SNTAGT. The CDR3 DNA reads TGTGCCACCGCCCGGGAGGGACCCCCAGATACGCAGTATTTT. Its translation is CATAREGPPDTQYF.

This chain uses TRBV27 with TRBJ2-6; D remains unclear. V was trimmed by 2 bases and J by 0 bases, leaving 8 bases between them. The germline V gene has CDR1 MNHEY and CDR2 SMNVEV (reference sequence). CDR3 size: 16 residues. CDR3 nucleotides: TGTGCCAGCAGTTTAAGGTGGGCCTCTGGGGCCAACGTCCTGACTTTC. Protein sequence: CASSLRWASGANVLTF.

V is TRBV5-4 and J is TRBJ1-6; no clear D gene. From germline, CDR1 is SGHNT and CDR2 YYREEE (reference sequence). This CDR3 region has 14 residues. V lost 3 bases to trimming and J lost 7 bases, with 11 bases between them. DNA for the CDR3: TGTGCCAGCAGCTCTGCCCCACTGAATTCACCCCTCCACTTT. Translation: CASSSAPLNSPLHF.